The clone carrying this T cell receptor (beta chain) appeared once. Original analysis: Nucleated cell number was recorded as an estimate derived from reference gene primer amplification. This table comes from immunoSEQ multiplex PCR, and its TCRdb copy is limited to in-frame clones, with some not included. That table is the source of V, J and clone size, and D and trimming were worked out from the DNA. The data show 13,000 to 15,000 clones, 85% to 90% seen once. The sample is drawn from a study of blood T cell repertoires in COVID-19. Study-level information: Acute and convalescent COVID-19 specimens originated in the United States, Italy and Spain. Nucleic acid was either cDNA or gDNA, and it came from T cells, B-cell-depleted T cells, or PBMCs.

CDR3 length: 15 amino acids. Germline-derived CDR1 and CDR2 are SNHLY and FYNNEI. Trimming stripped 6 bases from V and 4 bases from J, with 16 bases between. The sequenced sample was peripheral blood. The clonotype originates from a human donor in a cohort sampled during active COVID-19. The genes are TRBV2 and TRBJ1-5, with TRBD1 as a possible D gene (6 bases). As DNA, the CDR3 is TGTGCCAGCAGCCAGGGGACCCTCACTAATCAGCCCCAGCATTTT. It encodes CASSQGTLTNQPQHF.